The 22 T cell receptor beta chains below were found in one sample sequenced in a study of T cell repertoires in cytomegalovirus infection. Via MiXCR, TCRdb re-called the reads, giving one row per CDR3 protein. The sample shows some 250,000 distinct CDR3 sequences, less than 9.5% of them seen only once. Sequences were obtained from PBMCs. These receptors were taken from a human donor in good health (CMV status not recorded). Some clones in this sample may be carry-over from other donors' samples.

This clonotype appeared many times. The CDR3 is CASSSPGSGLASSYEQYF. The CDR3 coding sequence is TGTGCCAGCAGCTCCCCGGGGTCGGGGCTCGCCTCGTCCTACGAGCAGTACTTC. This rearrangement joins TRBV7-2 to TRBJ2-7; D is tentatively TRBD1 or TRBD2 (5 bases each). Germline CDR1 is SGHTA and CDR2 is FQGNSA. The V and J ends lost 4 bases and 1 base respectively, with 23 bases between them. The CDR3 extends over 18 amino acids.

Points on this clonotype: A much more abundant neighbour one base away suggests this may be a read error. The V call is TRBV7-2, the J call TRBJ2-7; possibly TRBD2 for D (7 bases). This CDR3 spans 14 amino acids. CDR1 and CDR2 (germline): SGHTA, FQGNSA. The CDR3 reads CASSTGFGDYEQNF. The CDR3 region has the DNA TGTGCCAGCAGCACAGGGTTCGGGGACTACGAGCAGAACTTC.

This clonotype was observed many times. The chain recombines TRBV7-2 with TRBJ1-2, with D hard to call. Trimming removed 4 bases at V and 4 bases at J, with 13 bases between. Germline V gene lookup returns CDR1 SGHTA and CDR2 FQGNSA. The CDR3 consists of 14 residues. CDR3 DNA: TGTGCCAGCAGCTCGGATAGGCGCAGCTATGGCTACACCTTC. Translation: CASSSDRRSYGYTF.

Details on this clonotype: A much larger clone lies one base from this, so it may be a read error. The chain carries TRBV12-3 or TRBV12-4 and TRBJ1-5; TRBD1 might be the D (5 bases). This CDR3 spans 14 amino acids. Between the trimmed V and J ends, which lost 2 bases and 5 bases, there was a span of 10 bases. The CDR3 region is CASSLTGGYQPQHF. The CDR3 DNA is TGTGCCAGCAGTTTAACGGGGGGATATCAGCCCCAGCATTTT.

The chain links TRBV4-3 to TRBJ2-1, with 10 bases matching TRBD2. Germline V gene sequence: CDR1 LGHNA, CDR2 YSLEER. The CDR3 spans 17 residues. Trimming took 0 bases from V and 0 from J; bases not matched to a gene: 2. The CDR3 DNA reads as TGCGCCAGCAGCCAAGATGCTAGCGGGGGCTCCTACAATGAGCAGTTCTTC. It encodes CASSQDASGGSYNEQFF.

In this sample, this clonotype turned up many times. In nucleotides, the CDR3 is TGTGCCAGCAGTGTCAATTCCGGGACAGGGAGGAGAGCTTTCTTT. Its protein is CASSVNSGTGRRAFF. This chain links TRBV28 with TRBJ1-1; TRBD1 matches 9 bases. CDR3 length: 15 amino acids. CDR1 and CDR2 from the germline V gene are MDHEN and SYDVKM. Trimming cost V 5 bases and J 10 bases; bases outside gene matches: 14.

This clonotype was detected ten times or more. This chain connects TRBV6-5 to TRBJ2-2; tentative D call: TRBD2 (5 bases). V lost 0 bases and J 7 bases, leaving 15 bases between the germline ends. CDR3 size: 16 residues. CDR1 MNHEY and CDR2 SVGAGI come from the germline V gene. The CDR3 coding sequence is TGTGCCAGCAGTTACTCCTACCCCCCAGGAGGCGGGGAGCTGTTTTTT. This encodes CASSYSYPPGGGELFF.

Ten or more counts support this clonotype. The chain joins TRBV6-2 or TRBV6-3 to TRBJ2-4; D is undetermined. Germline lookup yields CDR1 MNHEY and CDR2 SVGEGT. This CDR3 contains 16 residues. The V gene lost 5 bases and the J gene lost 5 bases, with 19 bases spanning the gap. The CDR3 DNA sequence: TGTGCCAGCAGTAGCCAGCCGACGATGCTGCAAAACATTCAGTACTTC. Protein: CASSSQPTMLQNIQYF.

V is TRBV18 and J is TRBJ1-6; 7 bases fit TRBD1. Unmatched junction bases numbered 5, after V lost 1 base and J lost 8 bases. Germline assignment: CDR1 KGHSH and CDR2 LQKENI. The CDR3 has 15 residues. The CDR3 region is CASSPLRQGDSPLHF. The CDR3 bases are TGTGCCAGCTCACCACTAAGACAGGGTGATTCACCCCTCCACTTT.

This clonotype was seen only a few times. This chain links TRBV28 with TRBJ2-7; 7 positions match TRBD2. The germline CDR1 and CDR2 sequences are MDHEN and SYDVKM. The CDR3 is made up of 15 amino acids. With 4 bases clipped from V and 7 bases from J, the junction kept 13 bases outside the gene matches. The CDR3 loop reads CASSSAGKGSGEQYF. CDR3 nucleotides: TGTGCCAGCAGTTCAGCGGGGAAGGGGTCGGGAGAGCAGTACTTC.

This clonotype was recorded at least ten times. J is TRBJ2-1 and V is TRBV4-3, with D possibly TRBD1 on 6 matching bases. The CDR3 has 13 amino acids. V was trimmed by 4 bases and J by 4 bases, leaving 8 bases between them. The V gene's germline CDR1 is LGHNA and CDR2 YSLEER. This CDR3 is CASSPRGYNEQFF. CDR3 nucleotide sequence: TGCGCCAGCAGCCCGAGGGGGTACAATGAGCAGTTCTTC.

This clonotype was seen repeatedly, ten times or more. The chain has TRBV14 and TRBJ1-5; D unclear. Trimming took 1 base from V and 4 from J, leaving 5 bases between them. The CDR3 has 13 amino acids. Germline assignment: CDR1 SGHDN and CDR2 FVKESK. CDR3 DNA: TGTGCCAGCAGCCAAGGAGTAAATCAGCCCCAGCATTTT. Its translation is CASSQGVNQPQHF.

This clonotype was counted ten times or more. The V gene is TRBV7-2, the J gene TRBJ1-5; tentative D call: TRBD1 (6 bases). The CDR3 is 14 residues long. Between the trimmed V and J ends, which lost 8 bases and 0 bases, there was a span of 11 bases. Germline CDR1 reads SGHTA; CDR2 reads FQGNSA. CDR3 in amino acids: CASALTGSNQPQHF. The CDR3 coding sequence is TGTGCCAGCGCCCTGACAGGTAGCAATCAGCCCCAGCATTTT.

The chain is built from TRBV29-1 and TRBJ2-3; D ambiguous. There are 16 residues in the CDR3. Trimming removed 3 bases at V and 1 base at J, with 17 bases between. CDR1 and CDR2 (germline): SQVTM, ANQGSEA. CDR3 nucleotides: TGCAGCGTTGAGTGGGCCAGCCATTCCCGCACAGATACGCAGTATTTT. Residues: CSVEWASHSRTDTQYF.

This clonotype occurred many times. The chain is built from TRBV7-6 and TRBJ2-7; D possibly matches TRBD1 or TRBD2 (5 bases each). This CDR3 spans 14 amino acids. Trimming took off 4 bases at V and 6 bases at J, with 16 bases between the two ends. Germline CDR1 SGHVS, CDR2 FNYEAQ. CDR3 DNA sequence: TGTGCCAGCAGCTCCCGGGACCACGTCTCCGAGCAGTACTTC. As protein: CASSSRDHVSEQYF.

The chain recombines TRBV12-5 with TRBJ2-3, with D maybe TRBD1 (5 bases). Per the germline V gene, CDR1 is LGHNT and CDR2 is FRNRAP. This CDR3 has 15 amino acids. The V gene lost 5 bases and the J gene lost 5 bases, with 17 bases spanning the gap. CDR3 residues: CASGQGQIQGDTQYF. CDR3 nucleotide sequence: TGTGCTAGTGGTCAGGGTCAGATCCAGGGAGATACGCAGTATTTT.

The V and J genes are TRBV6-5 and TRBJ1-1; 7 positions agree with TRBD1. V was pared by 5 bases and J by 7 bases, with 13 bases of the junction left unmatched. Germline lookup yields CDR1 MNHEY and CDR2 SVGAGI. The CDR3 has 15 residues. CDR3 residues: CASSLRDRGTIEAFF. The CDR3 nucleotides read TGTGCCAGCAGTCTCCGGGACAGAGGTACTATTGAAGCTTTCTTT.

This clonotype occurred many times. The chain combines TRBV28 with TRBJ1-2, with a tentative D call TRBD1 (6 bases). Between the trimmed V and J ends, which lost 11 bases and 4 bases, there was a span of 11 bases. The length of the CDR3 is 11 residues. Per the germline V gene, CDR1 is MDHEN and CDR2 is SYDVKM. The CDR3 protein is CAAAGVYGYTF. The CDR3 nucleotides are TGTGCCGCAGCAGGGGTCTATGGCTACACCTTC.

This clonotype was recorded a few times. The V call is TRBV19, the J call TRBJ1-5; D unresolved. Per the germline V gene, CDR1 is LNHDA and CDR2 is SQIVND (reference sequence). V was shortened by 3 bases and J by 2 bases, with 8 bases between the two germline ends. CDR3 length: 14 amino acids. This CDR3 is CASSIVGGNQPQHF. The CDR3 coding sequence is TGTGCCAGTAGTATTGTAGGAGGCAATCAGCCCCAGCATTTT.

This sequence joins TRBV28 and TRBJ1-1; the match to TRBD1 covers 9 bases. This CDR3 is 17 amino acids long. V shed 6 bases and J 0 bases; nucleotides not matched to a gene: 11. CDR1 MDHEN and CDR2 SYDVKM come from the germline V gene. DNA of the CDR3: TGTGCCAGCAGCTCCGGGACAGGGAGGTGGATGAACACTGAAGCTTTCTTT. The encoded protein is CASSSGTGRWMNTEAFF.

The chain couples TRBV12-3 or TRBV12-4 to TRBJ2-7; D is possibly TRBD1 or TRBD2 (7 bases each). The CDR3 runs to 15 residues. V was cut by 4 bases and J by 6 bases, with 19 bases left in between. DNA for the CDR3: TGTGCCAGCAGTTCCCAGGGGGGGGCTAAGTCCGAGCAGTACTTC. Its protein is CASSSQGGAKSEQYF.

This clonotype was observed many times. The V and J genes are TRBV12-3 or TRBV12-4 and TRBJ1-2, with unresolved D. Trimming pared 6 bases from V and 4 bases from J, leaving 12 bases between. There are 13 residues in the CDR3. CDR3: CASRADMIYGYTF. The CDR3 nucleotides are TGTGCCAGCAGGGCAGATATGATCTATGGCTACACCTTC.